These 3 T cell receptor beta chains originate from one sample sequenced in a study of control samples from healthy donors and cancer patients. Repertoires were generated with immunoSEQ multiplex PCR, while TCRdb's copy carries only in-frame clones and drops some. In the table there are about 140,000 clones, almost 90% of which are singletons. Sequencing input: blood. These receptor sequences come from a man aged 18 to 35 in good health.

The chain employs TRBV28 and TRBJ1-3; the D is unclear. V was shortened by 1 base and J by 0 bases, with 10 bases between the two germline ends. CDR3 length: 16 amino acids. Per germline, CDR1 MDHEN and CDR2 SYDVKM. The CDR3 DNA follows: TGTGCCAGCAGTTTATCAAGGATTTACTCTGGAAACACCATATATTTT. The encoded protein is CASSLSRIYSGNTIYF.

The genes are TRBV18 and TRBJ2-7; 8 nucleotides line up with TRBD1. The V gene end was trimmed by 6 bases and the J gene end by 1 base; junction bases not matched to a gene: 8. The CDR3 is made up of 15 amino acids. Looked up from germline, CDR1 is KGHSH and CDR2 is LQKENI. For the CDR3, the DNA is TGTGCCAGCTCCCTGGGGGGACAGGTATCCTACGAGCAGTACTTC. Amino acids: CASSLGGQVSYEQYF.

The chain is built from TRBV3-1 (or the pseudogene TRBV3-2) and TRBJ1-1; D is undetermined. V dropped 4 bases and J dropped 5 bases, with 17 bases sitting between them. This CDR3 has 15 residues. Germline CDR1 reads LGHDT; CDR2 reads YNNKEL (reference sequence). CDR3 bases: TGTGCCAGCAGCCGAAAAGACCTTATGGGTACTGAAGCTTTCTTT. Translated: CASSRKDLMGTEAFF.